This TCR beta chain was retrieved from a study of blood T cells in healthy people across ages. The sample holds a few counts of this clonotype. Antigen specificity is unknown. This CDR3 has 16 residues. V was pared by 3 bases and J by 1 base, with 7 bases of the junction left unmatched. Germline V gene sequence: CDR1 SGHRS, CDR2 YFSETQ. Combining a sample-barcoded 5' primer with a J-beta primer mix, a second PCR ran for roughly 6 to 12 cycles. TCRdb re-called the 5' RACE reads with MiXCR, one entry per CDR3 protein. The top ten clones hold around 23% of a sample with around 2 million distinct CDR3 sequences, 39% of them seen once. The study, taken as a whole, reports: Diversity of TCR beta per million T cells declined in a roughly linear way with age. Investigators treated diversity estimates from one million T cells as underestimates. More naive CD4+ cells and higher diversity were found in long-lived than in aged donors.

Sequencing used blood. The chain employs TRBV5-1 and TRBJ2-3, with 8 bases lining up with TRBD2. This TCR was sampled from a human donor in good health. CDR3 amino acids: CASSSGPAGGTDTQYF. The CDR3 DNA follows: TGCGCCAGCAGCTCCGGACCAGCGGGGGGCACAGATACGCAGTATTTT.